The rows below give T cell receptor beta chains drawn from one sample of a study of blood T cell repertoires in COVID-19. Produced via immunoSEQ multiplex PCR; TCRdb's table is partial and in-frame only. The data show some 260,000 clones, 88% seen once. Sequenced: peripheral blood. The receptor source for this set is an elderly man with acute or convalescent COVID-19. Each CDR3 is given with its conserved first and last residue. A D gene is named only where the DNA matches it firmly. Size is stated for part of the rows, as once, few or many counts, or as a class when the clone is expanded.

- TRBJ1-5 TRBD1 TRBV5-5 CASRPPSGTGRTGSNQPQHF TGTGCCAGCCGCCCCCCCTCCGGGACAGGGAGAACCGGTAGCAATCAGCCCCAGCATTTT
once TRBJ1-2 TRBD1 TRBV12-3/TRBV12-4 CASSFSRGYGYTF TGTGCCAGCAGTTTCTCCAGGGGGTATGGCTACACCTTC
- TRBJ2-5 TRBD2 TRBV15 CATNSNGRAVETQYF TGTGCCACCAATTCTAACGGGAGGGCCGTAGAGACCCAGTACTTC
- TRBJ2-1 TRBD2 TRBV5-1 CASGGAGDSYNEQFF TGCGCCAGCGGAGGCGCGGGAGACTCCTACAATGAGCAGTTCTTC
- TRBJ2-6 - TRBV15 CATSRDLVSGANVLTF TGTGCCACCAGCAGAGATCTTGTCTCTGGGGCCAACGTCCTGACTTTC
- TRBJ2-5 TRBD1 TRBV7-2 CASSFGTGQETQYF TGTGCCAGCAGCTTCGGGACAGGGCAAGAGACCCAGTACTTC
- TRBJ1-2 TRBD1 TRBV7-9 CASSFSGTEANYGYTF TGTGCCAGCAGCTTCTCCGGGACAGAAGCTAACTATGGCTACACCTTC
- TRBJ2-2 TRBD1 TRBV11-1 CASSQDRGRTGELFF TGTGCCAGCAGCCAGGACAGGGGCCGCACCGGGGAGCTGTTTTTT
- TRBJ2-7 - TRBV6-6 CASTNGGTELLYEQYF TGTGCCAGCACCAACGGGGGAACAGAGCTCTTGTACGAGCAGTACTTC
- TRBJ2-5 TRBD1 TRBV12-3/TRBV12-4 CASGQGGGETQYF TGTGCCAGCGGACAGGGCGGCGGAGAGACCCAGTACTTC
- TRBJ1-5 TRBD1 TRBV3-1/TRBV3-2 CASSRSGTEHQPQHF TGTGCCAGCAGCAGATCCGGGACAGAACATCAGCCCCAGCATTTT
- TRBJ1-2 - TRBV9 CASSVADTNYGYTF TGTGCCAGCAGCGTAGCAGACACCAACTATGGCTACACCTTC
- TRBJ2-3 - TRBV7-3 CASSLTGTSTDTQYF TGTGCCAGCAGCTTAACAGGGACTAGCACAGATACGCAGTATTTT
- TRBJ2-1 TRBD1 TRBV2 CASRELRTGGNEQFF TGTGCCAGCAGGGAGCTGCGGACAGGGGGAAATGAGCAGTTCTTC
- TRBJ1-5 - TRBV28 CASSSVVSNQPQHF TGTGCCAGCAGTTCAGTTGTGAGCAATCAGCCCCAGCATTTT
- TRBJ2-1 TRBD2 TRBV7-2 CAILLLGGGNNEQFF TGTGCCATACTGCTTTTGGGCGGGGGGAACAATGAGCAGTTCTTC
- TRBJ2-3 TRBD1 TRBV27 CASSASGQGNADTQYF TGTGCCAGCAGTGCCTCGGGACAGGGGAACGCAGATACGCAGTATTTT
once TRBJ2-7 TRBD2 TRBV3-1/TRBV3-2 CASSPNKGLLYF TGTGCCAGCAGCCCCAATAAGGGACTACTGTACTTC
- TRBJ2-6 - TRBV19 CASSTAITPGANVLTF TGTGCCAGTAGTACAGCGATAACCCCTGGGGCCAACGTCCTGACTTTC
once TRBJ1-1 - TRBV18 CASSLNTEAFF TGTGCCAGCTCACTAAACACTGAAGCTTTCTTT
- TRBJ1-1 - TRBV11-2 CASSLDRSTPRAFF TGTGCCAGCAGCTTAGATCGGAGCACCCCGAGGGCTTTCTTT
- TRBJ2-1 - TRBV6-6 CASSSGVGSYNEQFF TGTGCCAGCAGTTCAGGGGTAGGATCCTACAATGAGCAGTTCTTC
- TRBJ2-4 TRBD2 TRBV5-6 CASSSGVAGGGKNIQYF TGTGCCAGCAGCTCGGGGGTAGCGGGAGGCGGGAAAAACATTCAGTACTTC
- TRBJ1-5 TRBD1 TRBV6-6 CASSYGQAGRQPQHF TGTGCCAGCAGTTACGGACAGGCCGGTAGGCAGCCCCAGCATTTT
- TRBJ2-2 - TRBV21-1 CASSKFWTGVYWDTGELFF TGTGCCAGCAGCAAATTTTGGACAGGGGTATATTGGGACACCGGGGAGCTGTTTTTT
- TRBJ2-1 - TRBV19 CASSIEDSSYNEQFF TGTGCCAGTAGTATAGAGGACAGCTCCTACAATGAGCAGTTCTTC
- TRBJ2-5 TRBD1 TRBV7-2 CASSSGQGDHF TGTGCCAGCAGCTCCGGACAGGGGGACCACTTC
- TRBJ1-1 - TRBV19 CASSIPGPTEAFF TGTGCCAGTAGTATCCCAGGGCCCACTGAAGCTTTCTTT
- TRBJ2-6 - TRBV4-1 CASSPLRAGITGANVLTF TGCGCCAGCAGCCCCCTTAGGGCAGGGATCACTGGGGCCAACGTCCTGACTTTC
few TRBJ1-2 TRBD1 TRBV18 CASSQPGTGIYGYTF TGTGCCAGCTCACAACCCGGGACAGGGATCTATGGCTACACCTTC
- TRBJ1-1 - TRBV12-5 CASGTERLNTEAFF TGTGCTAGTGGTACCGAGAGGCTGAACACTGAAGCTTTCTTT
- TRBJ2-3 - TRBV19 CASAALASTDTQYF TGTGCCAGCGCCGCACTAGCTAGCACAGATACGCAGTATTTT
- TRBJ2-5 - TRBV5-8 CASSRGDSGGGGETQYF TGTGCCAGCAGCCGAGGGGACTCTGGAGGGGGGGGAGAGACCCAGTACTTC
- TRBJ1-6 - TRBV19 CASSDTRDSPLHF TGTGCCAGTAGTGATACACGGGATTCACCCCTCCACTTT
- TRBJ2-1 - TRBV5-1 CASSLETGDLAYNEQFF TGCGCCAGCAGCTTGGAGACAGGAGACTTAGCCTACAATGAGCAGTTCTTC
- TRBJ2-3 - TRBV9 CASSLHWDTDYTQYF TGTGCCAGCAGCCTTCACTGGGACACTGACTATACGCAGTATTTT
once TRBJ2-7 - TRBV4-1 CASSQGPRTDSYEQYF TGCGCCAGCAGCCAAGGCCCCCGGACAGATTCCTACGAGCAGTACTTC
- TRBJ1-4 TRBD1 TRBV5-1 CASSRGQGNRPNEKLFF TGCGCCAGCAGCCGTGGACAGGGGAATAGACCTAATGAAAAACTGTTTTTT
- TRBJ2-3 TRBD2 TRBV24-1 CATGGGPDTQYF TGTGCCACCGGGGGGGGTCCAGATACGCAGTATTTT
once TRBJ2-7 - TRBV18 CASSPSSDEQYF TGTGCCAGCTCACCCTCTAGTGACGAGCAGTACTTC
- TRBJ2-3 TRBD2 TRBV5-4 CASSMTSGGTGDTQYF TGTGCCAGCAGCATGACTAGCGGGGGGACCGGGGATACGCAGTATTTT
- TRBJ2-1 - TRBV5-1 CASSITGTFQFF TGCGCCAGCAGCATCACCGGGACTTTCCAGTTCTTC
- TRBJ2-1 - TRBV7-3 CASSPPGISYNEQFF TGTGCCAGCAGCCCCCCCGGGATCTCCTACAATGAGCAGTTCTTC
- TRBJ1-4 - TRBV6-5 CASSRQRGSEKLFF TGTGCCAGCAGTCGACAGCGGGGGAGTGAAAAACTGTTTTTT
- TRBJ1-1 - TRBV27 CASSFSTDLNTEAFF TGTGCCAGCAGTTTTTCGACAGACTTGAACACTGAAGCTTTCTTT
- TRBJ2-7 TRBD1 TRBV28 CASSLVGTGGRYEQYF TGTGCCAGCAGTTTAGTGGGGACAGGGGGCAGGTACGAGCAGTACTTC
- TRBJ2-1 TRBD2 TRBV9 CASSVSSGHNEQFF TGTGCCAGCAGCGTCTCTAGCGGACACAATGAGCAGTTCTTC
- TRBJ1-5 TRBD1 TRBV29-1 CSVRQGGDQPQHF TGCAGCGTTAGACAGGGGGGGGATCAGCCCCAGCATTTT
once TRBJ2-2 - TRBV2 CASSEQGRVSTGELFF TGTGCCAGCAGTGAACAGGGGAGGGTTAGCACCGGGGAGCTGTTTTTT
- TRBJ1-1 - TRBV20-1 CSASPNTEAFF TGCAGTGCTAGTCCTAACACTGAAGCTTTCTTT
- TRBJ1-6 - TRBV5-5 CASSSPVSPLHF TGTGCCAGCAGCTCCCCCGTTTCACCCCTCCACTTT
- TRBJ2-5 TRBD2 TRBV7-2 CASSSVAGGVEETQYF TGTGCCAGCAGCTCTGTAGCGGGGGGGGTGGAAGAGACCCAGTACTTC
- TRBJ1-2 - TRBV18 CASSGQTLDRFGGYTF TGTGCCAGCTCCGGACAGACCCTTGACCGGTTCGGTGGCTACACCTTC
once TRBJ2-2 - TRBV9 CASSVVVGDTGELFF TGTGCCAGCAGCGTAGTAGTCGGGGACACCGGGGAGCTGTTTTTT
once TRBJ1-2 - TRBV20-1 CSASLGGGYGYTF TGCAGTGCTAGTTTGGGGGGAGGCTATGGCTACACCTTC
- TRBJ2-7 TRBD2 TRBV27 CASSLFPSGSRYEQYF TGTGCCAGCAGTTTATTTCCTAGCGGGAGCCGCTACGAGCAGTACTTC